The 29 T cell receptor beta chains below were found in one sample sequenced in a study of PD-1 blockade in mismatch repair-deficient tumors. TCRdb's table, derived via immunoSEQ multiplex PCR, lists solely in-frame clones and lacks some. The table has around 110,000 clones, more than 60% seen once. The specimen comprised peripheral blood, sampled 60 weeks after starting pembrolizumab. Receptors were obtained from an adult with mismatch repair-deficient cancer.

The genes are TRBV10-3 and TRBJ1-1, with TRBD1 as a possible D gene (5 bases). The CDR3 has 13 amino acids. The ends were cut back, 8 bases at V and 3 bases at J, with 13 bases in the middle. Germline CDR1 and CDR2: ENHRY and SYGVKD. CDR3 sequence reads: CAIGTGLDTEAFF. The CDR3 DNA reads TGTGCCATCGGGACGGGTCTAGACACTGAAGCTTTCTTT.

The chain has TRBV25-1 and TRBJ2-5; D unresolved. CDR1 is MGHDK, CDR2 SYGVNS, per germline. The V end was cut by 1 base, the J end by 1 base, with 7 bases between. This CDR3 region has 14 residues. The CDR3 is CASSELNTQETQYF. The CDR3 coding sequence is TGTGCCAGCAGTGAATTAAACACCCAAGAGACCCAGTACTTC.

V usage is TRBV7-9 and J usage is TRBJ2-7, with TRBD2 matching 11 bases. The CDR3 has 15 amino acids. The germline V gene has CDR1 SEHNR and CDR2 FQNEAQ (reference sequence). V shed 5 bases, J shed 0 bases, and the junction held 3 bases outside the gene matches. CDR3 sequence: CASSQTSGSSYEQYF. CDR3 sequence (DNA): TGTGCCAGCAGCCAAACTAGCGGGAGCTCCTACGAGCAGTACTTC.

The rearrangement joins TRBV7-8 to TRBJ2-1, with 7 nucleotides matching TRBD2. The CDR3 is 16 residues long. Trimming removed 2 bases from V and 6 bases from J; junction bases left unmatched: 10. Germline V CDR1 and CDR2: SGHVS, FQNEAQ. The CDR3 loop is CASSLNIAGYPNEQFF. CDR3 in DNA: TGTGCCAGCAGCTTAAATATAGCGGGCTACCCCAATGAGCAGTTCTTC.

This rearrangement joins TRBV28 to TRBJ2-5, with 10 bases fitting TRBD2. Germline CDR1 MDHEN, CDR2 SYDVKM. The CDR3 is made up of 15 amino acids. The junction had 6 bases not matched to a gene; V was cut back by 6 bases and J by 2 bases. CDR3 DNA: TGTGCCAGCAGGTCGACTAGCGGGTTTCAAGAGACCCAGTACTTC. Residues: CASRSTSGFQETQYF.

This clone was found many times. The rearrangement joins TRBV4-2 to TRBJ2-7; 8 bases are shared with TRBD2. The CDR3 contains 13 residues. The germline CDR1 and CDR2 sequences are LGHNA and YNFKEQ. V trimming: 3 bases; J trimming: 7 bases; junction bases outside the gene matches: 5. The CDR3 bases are TGTGCCAGCAGCCACCTAGCGGGTGGAGAGCAGTACTTC. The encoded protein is CASSHLAGGEQYF.

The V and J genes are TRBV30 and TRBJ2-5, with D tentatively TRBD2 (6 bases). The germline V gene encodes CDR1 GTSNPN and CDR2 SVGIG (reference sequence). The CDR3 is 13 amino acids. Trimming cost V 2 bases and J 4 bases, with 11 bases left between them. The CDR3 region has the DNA TGTGCCTGGAGTAGGACTACGCGAGAGACCCAGTACTTC. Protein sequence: CAWSRTTRETQYF.

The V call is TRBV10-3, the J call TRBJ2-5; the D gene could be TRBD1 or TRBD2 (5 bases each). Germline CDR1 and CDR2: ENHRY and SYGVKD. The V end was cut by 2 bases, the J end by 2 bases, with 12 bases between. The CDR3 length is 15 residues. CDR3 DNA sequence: TGTGCCATCAGTGAGACGTCCGGGGCTCAAGAGACCCAGTACTTC. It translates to CAISETSGAQETQYF.

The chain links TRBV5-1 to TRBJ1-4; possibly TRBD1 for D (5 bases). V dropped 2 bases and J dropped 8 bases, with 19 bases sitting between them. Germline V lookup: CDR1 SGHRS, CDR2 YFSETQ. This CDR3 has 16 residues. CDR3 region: CASSLGFGTEGEKLFF. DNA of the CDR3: TGCGCCAGCAGCTTAGGGTTCGGGACTGAAGGCGAAAAACTGTTTTTT. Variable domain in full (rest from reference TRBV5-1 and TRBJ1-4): KAGVTQTPRYLIKTRGQQVTLSCSPISGHRSVSWYQQTPGQGLQFLFEYFSETQRNKGNFPGRFSGRQFSNSRSEMNVSTLELGDSALYLCASSLGFGTEGEKLFFGSGTQLSVL.

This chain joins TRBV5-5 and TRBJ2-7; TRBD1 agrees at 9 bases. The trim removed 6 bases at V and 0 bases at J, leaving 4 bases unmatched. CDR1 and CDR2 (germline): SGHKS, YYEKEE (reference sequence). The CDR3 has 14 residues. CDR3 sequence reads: CASNRGQGSYEQYF. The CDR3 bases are TGTGCCAGCAACCGGGGACAGGGCTCCTACGAGCAGTACTTC.

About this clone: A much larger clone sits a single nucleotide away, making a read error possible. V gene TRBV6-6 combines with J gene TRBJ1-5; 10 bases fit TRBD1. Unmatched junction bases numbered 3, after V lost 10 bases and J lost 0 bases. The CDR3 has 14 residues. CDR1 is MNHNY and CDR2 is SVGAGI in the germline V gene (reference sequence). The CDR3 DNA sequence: TGTGCCACCGGGACAGGGGATAGCAATCAGCCCCAGCATTTT. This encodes CATGTGDSNQPQHF.

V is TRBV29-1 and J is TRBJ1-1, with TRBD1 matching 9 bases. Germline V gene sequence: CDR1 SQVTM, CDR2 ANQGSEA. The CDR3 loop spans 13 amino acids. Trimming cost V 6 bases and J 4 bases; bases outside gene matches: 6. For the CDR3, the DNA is TGCAGCGTGACGACAGGGGGGGGCACTGAAGCTTTCTTT. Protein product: CSVTTGGGTEAFF.

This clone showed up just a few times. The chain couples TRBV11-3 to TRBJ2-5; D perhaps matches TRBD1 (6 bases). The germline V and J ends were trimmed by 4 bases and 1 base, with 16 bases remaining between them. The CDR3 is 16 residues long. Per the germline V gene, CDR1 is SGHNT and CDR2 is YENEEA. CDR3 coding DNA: TGTGCCAGCAGCTCAGGACAGTGGCACCTCCAAGAGACCCAGTACTTC. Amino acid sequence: CASSSGQWHLQETQYF.

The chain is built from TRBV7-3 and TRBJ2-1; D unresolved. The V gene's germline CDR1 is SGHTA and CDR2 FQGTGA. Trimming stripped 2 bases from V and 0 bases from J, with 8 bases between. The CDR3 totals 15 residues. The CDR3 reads CASSLDVSSYNEQFF. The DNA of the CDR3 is TGTGCCAGCAGCTTAGATGTTAGCTCCTACAATGAGCAGTTCTTC.

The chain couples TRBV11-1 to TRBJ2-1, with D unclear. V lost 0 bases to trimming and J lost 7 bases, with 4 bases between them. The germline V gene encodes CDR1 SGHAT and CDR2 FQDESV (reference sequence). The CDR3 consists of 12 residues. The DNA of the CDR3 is TGTGCCAGCAGCTTAGCCCCGAATGAGCAGTTCTTC. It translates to CASSLAPNEQFF.

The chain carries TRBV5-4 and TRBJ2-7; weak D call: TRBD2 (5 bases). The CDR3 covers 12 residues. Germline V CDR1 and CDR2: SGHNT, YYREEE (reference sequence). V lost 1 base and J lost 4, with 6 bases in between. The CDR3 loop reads CASSLRGYEQYF. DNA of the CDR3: TGTGCCAGCAGCTTGAGAGGGTACGAGCAGTACTTC.

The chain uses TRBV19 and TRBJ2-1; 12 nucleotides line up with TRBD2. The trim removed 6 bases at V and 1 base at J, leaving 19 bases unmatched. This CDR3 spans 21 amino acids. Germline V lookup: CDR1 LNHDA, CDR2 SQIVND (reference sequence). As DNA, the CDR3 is TGTGCCAGTAGCAGACAGGGGGTCGGACTAGCGGGGAAGCGGTCCTACAATGAGCAGTTCTTC. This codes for CASSRQGVGLAGKRSYNEQFF.

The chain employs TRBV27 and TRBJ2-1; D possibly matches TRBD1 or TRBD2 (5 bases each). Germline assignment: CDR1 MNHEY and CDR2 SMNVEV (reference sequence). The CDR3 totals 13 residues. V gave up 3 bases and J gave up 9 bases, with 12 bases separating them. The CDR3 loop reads CASSLRGRSEQFF. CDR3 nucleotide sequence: TGTGCCAGCAGTTTGAGGGGTCGGAGTGAGCAGTTCTTC.

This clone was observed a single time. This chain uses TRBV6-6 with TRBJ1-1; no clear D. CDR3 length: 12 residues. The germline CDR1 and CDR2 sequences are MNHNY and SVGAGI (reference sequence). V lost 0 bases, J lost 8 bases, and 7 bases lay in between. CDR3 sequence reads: CASSYSAEEAFF. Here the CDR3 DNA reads TGTGCCAGCAGTTACTCCGCCGAGGAAGCTTTCTTT.

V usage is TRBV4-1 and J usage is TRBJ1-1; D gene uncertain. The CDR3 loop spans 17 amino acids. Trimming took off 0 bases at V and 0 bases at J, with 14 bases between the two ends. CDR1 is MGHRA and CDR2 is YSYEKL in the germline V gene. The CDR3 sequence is CASSQDKYGLMNTEAFF. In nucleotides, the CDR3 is TGCGCCAGCAGCCAAGATAAGTACGGCCTCATGAACACTGAAGCTTTCTTT.

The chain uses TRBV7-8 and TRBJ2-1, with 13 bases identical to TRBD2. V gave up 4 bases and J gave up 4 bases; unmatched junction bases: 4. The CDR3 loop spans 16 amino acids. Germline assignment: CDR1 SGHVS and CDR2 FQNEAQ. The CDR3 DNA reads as TGTGCCAGCAGCTCCATACTAGCGGGAGGGTACAATGAGCAGTTCTTC. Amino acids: CASSSILAGGYNEQFF. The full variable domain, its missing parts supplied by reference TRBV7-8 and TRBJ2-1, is GAGVSQSPRYKVAKRGQDVALRCDPISGHVSLFWYQQALGQGPEFLTYFQNEAQLDKSGLPSDRFFAERPEGSVSTLKIQRTQQEDSAVYLCASSSILAGGYNEQFFGPGTRLTVL.

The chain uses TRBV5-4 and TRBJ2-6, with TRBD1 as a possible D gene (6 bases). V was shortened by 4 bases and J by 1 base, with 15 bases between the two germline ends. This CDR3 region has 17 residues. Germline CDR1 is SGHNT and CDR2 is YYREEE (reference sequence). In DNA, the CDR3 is TGTGCCAGCAGCCCGGACAGAGGACCTTCTGGGGCCAACGTCCTGACTTTC. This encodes CASSPDRGPSGANVLTF.

This chain's CDR3 is CASSFRPQETQYF. DNA of the CDR3: TGTGCCAGCAGCTTCCGACCGCAAGAGACCCAGTACTTC. The chain links TRBV7-2 to TRBJ2-5; no firm D call. This CDR3 has 13 amino acids. V was cut by 3 bases and J by 2 bases, with 7 bases left in between. The germline gives CDR1 SGHTA, CDR2 FQGNSA.

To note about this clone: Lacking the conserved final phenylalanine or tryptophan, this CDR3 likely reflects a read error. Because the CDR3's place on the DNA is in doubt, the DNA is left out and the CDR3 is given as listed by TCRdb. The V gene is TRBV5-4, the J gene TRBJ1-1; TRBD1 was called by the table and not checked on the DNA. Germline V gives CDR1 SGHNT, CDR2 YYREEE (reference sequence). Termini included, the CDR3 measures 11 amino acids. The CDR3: CASSLGRTGVV.

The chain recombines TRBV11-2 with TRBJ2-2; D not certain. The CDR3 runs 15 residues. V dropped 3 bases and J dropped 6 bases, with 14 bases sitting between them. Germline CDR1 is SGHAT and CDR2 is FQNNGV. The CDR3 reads CASSFRIDGSGELFF. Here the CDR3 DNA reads TGTGCCAGCAGCTTTAGGATTGACGGATCCGGGGAGCTGTTTTTT. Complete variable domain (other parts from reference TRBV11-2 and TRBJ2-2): EAGVAQSPRYKIIEKRQSVAFWCNPISGHATLYWYQQILGQGPKLLIQFQNNGVVDDSQLPKDRFSAERLKGVDSTLKIQPAKLEDSAVYLCASSFRIDGSGELFFGEGSRLTVL.

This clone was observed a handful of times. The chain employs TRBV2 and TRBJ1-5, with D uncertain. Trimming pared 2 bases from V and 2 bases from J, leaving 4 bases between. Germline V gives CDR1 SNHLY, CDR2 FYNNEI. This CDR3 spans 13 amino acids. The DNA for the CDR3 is TGTGCCAGCAGTGAAAGTGGCAATCAGCCCCAGCATTTT. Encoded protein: CASSESGNQPQHF.

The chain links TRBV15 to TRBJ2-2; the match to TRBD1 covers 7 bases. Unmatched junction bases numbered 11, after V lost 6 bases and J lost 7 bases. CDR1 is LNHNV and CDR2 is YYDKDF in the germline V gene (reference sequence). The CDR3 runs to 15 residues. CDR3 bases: TGTGCCACCAGAGTAGCGACAGGGTTTAGCGGGGAGCTGTTTTTT. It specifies CATRVATGFSGELFF.

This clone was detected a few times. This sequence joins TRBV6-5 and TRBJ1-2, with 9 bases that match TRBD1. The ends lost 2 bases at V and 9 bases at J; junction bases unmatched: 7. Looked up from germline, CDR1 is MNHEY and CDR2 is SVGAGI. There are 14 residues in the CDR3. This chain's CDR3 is CASSYHGDRESYTF. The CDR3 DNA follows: TGTGCCAGCAGTTACCACGGGGACAGGGAAAGCTACACCTTC.

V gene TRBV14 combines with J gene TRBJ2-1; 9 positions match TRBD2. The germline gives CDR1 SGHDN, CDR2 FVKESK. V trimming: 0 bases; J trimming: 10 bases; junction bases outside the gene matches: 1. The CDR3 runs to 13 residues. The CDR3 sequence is CASSQELAGEQFF. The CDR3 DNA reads TGTGCCAGCAGCCAAGAGCTAGCGGGAGAGCAGTTCTTC.